The 15 T cell receptor beta chains reported below all come from one sample, sequenced in a study of CD8 T cells in Susac syndrome. The authors reverse transcribed 0.5 to 1 ug RNA with random hexamers. TCRdb ran MiXCR on the immunoSEQ multiplex PCR reads and lists one entry per CDR3 protein. The sample records about 180,000 distinct CDR3 sequences, roughly 94% being singletons. The material sequenced was CD4+ T cells from PBMCs. The receptors originated from a human donor with Susac syndrome.

The V and J genes are TRBV6-1 and TRBJ2-6; tentatively, D is TRBD2 (6 bases). Germline V lookup: CDR1 MNHNS, CDR2 SASEGT. V lost 0 bases to trimming and J lost 0 bases, with 9 bases between them. This CDR3 region has 17 residues. CDR3 loop: CASSEALGGSGANVLTF. The DNA for the CDR3 is TGTGCCAGCAGTGAAGCCCTGGGAGGCTCTGGGGCCAACGTCCTGACTTTC.

The table lists this clonotype with a few counts. The chain combines TRBV6-1 with TRBJ2-1; D is unresolved. CDR3 length: 11 amino acids. From germline, CDR1 is MNHNS and CDR2 SASEGT. The V end lost 7 bases, the J end lost 5 bases, and 6 bases lay between the germline ends. The CDR3 sequence: CASMVDNEQFF. The CDR3 region has the DNA TGTGCCAGCATGGTCGACAATGAGCAGTTCTTC.

This rearrangement joins TRBV3-1 to TRBJ2-7; a weak D match, TRBD1 (5 bases). The germline V gene encodes CDR1 LGHDT and CDR2 YNNKEL (reference sequence). The CDR3 is 12 residues long. V lost 3 bases to trimming and J lost 5 bases, with 8 bases between them. The CDR3 spells CASSHQGHEQYF. CDR3 nucleotide sequence: TGTGCCAGCAGCCACCAGGGCCACGAGCAGTACTTC.

The rearrangement links TRBV30 to TRBJ1-6, with 7 bases matching TRBD1. CDR1 is GTSNPN, CDR2 SVGIG, per germline (reference sequence). This CDR3 is 13 amino acids long. V lost 8 bases to trimming and J lost 7 bases; unmatched junction nucleotides: 8. CDR3 in amino acids: CARQGKGNSPLHF. The CDR3 DNA reads TGTGCCCGACAGGGAAAAGGAAATTCACCCCTCCACTTT.

V gene TRBV9 combines with J gene TRBJ1-5, with D unresolved. Germline-derived CDR1 and CDR2 are SGDLS and YYNGEE. The length of the CDR3 is 15 residues. V was cut by 0 bases and J by 0 bases, with 7 bases left in between. This CDR3 is CASSVAPGSNQPQHF. The CDR3 nucleotides read TGTGCCAGCAGCGTAGCACCGGGTAGCAATCAGCCCCAGCATTTT.

This chain uses TRBV24-1 with TRBJ1-5; a possible D gene is TRBD1 (5 bases). This CDR3 is 12 amino acids long. Germline CDR1 is KGHDR and CDR2 is SFDVKD. Trimming pared 11 bases from V and 7 bases from J, leaving 14 bases between. CDR3 protein: CAIQGSGQPQHF. The CDR3 bases are TGTGCCATTCAGGGTTCGGGCCAGCCCCAGCATTTT.

The J gene is TRBJ2-1, the V gene TRBV20-1, with 10 bases fitting TRBD1. The length of the CDR3 is 15 residues. The ends lost 6 bases at V and 6 bases at J; junction bases unmatched: 11. Germline CDR1 is DFQATT and CDR2 is SNEGSKA (reference sequence). The CDR3 reads CSAEGDRGSPNEQFF. The CDR3 DNA follows: TGCAGTGCAGAGGGGGACAGGGGTTCCCCCAATGAGCAGTTCTTC.

The V call is TRBV12-3 or TRBV12-4, the J call TRBJ1-1, with 9 bases aligning to TRBD1. The CDR3 length is 14 residues. V shed 6 bases and J 4 bases; nucleotides not matched to a gene: 6. The CDR3 DNA reads TGTGCCAGCAGGAAAATGACAGGGGGCACTGAAGCTTTCTTT. Protein: CASRKMTGGTEAFF.

The genes are TRBV4-3 and TRBJ2-6; 8 bases map to TRBD1. This CDR3 comprises 20 residues. V gave up 0 bases and J gave up 0 bases; unmatched junction bases: 10. From germline, CDR1 is LGHNA and CDR2 YSLEER. CDR3 loop: CASSQDYTGQASSGANVLTF. The CDR3 DNA follows: TGCGCCAGCAGCCAAGATTACACGGGACAGGCGAGCTCTGGGGCCAACGTCCTGACTTTC.

The V gene is TRBV12-3 or TRBV12-4, the J gene TRBJ2-6; TRBD1 might be the D (6 bases). The length of the CDR3 is 15 residues. The ends were cut back, 7 bases at V and 4 bases at J, with 14 bases in the middle. CDR3 region: CASTILGAGANVLTF. CDR3 in DNA: TGTGCCAGCACCATATTGGGGGCCGGGGCCAACGTCCTGACTTTC.

About this clonotype: The germline gene is not matched at one end of the junction; a read error may be the cause. The chain uses TRBV7-7 and TRBJ2-2, with D unclear. The CDR3 runs 13 residues. CDR1 is SSHAT and CDR2 is FNYEAQ in the germline V gene (reference sequence). CDR3 DNA: TGTGCTAGCAGCCACGATGACACCGGGGAGCTGTTTTTT. This codes for CASSHDDTGELFF.

This sequence joins TRBV18 and TRBJ2-5; 8 positions agree with TRBD1. The CDR3 extends over 14 amino acids. The ends lost 4 bases at V and 5 bases at J; junction bases unmatched: 6. Per the germline V gene, CDR1 is KGHSH and CDR2 is LQKENI. CDR3 protein: CASSHGQGGETQYF. The CDR3 DNA follows: TGTGCCAGCTCACACGGACAGGGCGGCGAGACCCAGTACTTC.

The chain uses TRBV6-1 and TRBJ2-1; no firm D call. The germline V gene has CDR1 MNHNS and CDR2 SASEGT. The CDR3 contains 13 residues. Trimming cost V 6 bases and J 7 bases, with 13 bases left between them. DNA of the CDR3: TGTGCCAGCAGGTGGTTAACTTGGAATGAGCAGTTCTTC. Its translation: CASRWLTWNEQFF.

The chain recombines TRBV4-1 with TRBJ1-2; TRBD1 matches at 7 bases. With 4 bases clipped from V and 7 bases from J, the junction kept 18 bases outside the gene matches. Germline V gene lookup returns CDR1 MGHRA and CDR2 YSYEKL. This CDR3 spans 17 amino acids. The CDR3 bases are TGCGCCAGCAGCCTCGTAGGGACAGCCTCAAGACCACTTGGCTACACCTTC. Its translation is CASSLVGTASRPLGYTF.

V and J are TRBV3-1 and TRBJ2-1, with a weak D call TRBD1 (6 bases). This CDR3 comprises 16 residues. Germline CDR1 is LGHDT and CDR2 is YNNKEL (reference sequence). V was trimmed by 6 bases and J by 5 bases, leaving 20 bases between them. Here the CDR3 DNA reads TGTGCCAGCAGAGCCAAGATAACCGGGGACAACAATGAGCAGTTCTTC. This gives the protein CASRAKITGDNNEQFF.